This T cell receptor beta chain was documented in a study of PD-1 blockade in classical Hodgkin lymphoma. Turning to the study itself: With a 2-week interval, patients received intravenous nivolumab at 3 mg/kg.

Generated by immunoSEQ multiplex PCR, the TCRdb table keeps only in-frame clones and is missing some. Among more than 55,000 clones listed, more than 75% were seen once. Trimming took off 11 bases at V and 4 bases at J, with 14 bases between the two ends. The CDR3 runs 13 residues. CDR1 and CDR2 from the germline V gene are MNHEY and SVGAGI. Relapse after autologous stem cell transplantation occurred in every patient, and brentuximab vedotin exposure varied. The TCR was taken from a human donor with classical Hodgkin lymphoma. V gene TRBV6-5 combines with J gene TRBJ2-2; D is ambiguous. The material sequenced was peripheral blood mononuclear cells (PBMCs), taken before the second cycle of nivolumab. The CDR3 sequence: CASRAASTGELFF. The CDR3 DNA is TGTGCCTCAAGGGCAGCGAGCACCGGGGAGCTGTTTTTT.